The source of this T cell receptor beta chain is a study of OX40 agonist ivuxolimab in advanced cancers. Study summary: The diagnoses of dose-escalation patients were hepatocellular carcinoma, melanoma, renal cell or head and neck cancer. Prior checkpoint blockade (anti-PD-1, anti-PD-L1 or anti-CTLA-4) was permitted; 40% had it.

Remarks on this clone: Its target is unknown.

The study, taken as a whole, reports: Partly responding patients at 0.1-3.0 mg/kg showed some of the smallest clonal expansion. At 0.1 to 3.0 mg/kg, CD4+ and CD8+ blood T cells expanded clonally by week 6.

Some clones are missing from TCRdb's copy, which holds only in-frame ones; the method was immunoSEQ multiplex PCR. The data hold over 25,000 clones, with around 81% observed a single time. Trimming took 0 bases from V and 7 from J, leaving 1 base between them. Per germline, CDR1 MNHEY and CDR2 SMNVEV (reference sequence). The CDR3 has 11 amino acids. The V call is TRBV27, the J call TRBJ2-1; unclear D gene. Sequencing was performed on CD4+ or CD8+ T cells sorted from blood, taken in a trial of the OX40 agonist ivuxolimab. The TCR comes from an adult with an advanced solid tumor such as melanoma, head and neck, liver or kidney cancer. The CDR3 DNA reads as TGTGCCAGCAGTTTATCGAATGAGCAGTTCTTC. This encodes CASSLSNEQFF.